This TCR beta chain was recovered during a study of T cell repertoires in cytomegalovirus infection. Study at large: It can be stated that public TCR beta signatures indicated CMV infection as well as a matching HLA type. Findings and caveats of the study: Cumulative frequency (of public TCR beta family members) identified carriers of CMV plus the relevant HLA. In two of eight donors, the top clonotype was HLA-C-restricted CMV-specific.

The V end was cut by 7 bases, the J end by 0 bases, with 16 bases between. There are 15 residues in the CDR3. Germline-derived CDR1 and CDR2 are DFQATT and SNEGSKA (reference sequence). On this clonotype itself: Its antigen is as yet unknown.

Via MiXCR, TCRdb re-called the reads, giving one row per CDR3 protein. The table shows over 450,000 distinct CDR3 sequences, with around 10% occurring only once. The chain employs TRBV20-1 and TRBJ2-1; D is perhaps TRBD2 (5 bases). This receptor was identified in a human donor in good health (CMV status not recorded). Some clones in this sample may be carry-over from other donors' samples. The material sequenced was PBMCs. CDR3 sequence: CSVLRRANSYNEQFF. DNA for the CDR3: TGCAGTGTCCTCCGGCGGGCCAACTCCTACAATGAGCAGTTCTTC.